This T cell receptor beta chain was sequenced in a study of cytomegalovirus exposure and HLA in healthy donors. It was with 60 Vbeta and 13 Jbeta primers that the PCR ran. Clones were sequenced by immunoSEQ multiplex PCR, and TCRdb holds only the in-frame ones, with some missing. The sample carries 150,000 to 200,000 clones, 75% recorded once. The CDR3 sequence is 15 residues long. Germline CDR1 reads MNHEY; CDR2 reads SVGAGI. The junction had 6 bases not matched to a gene; V was cut back by 0 bases and J by 5 bases. The chain uses TRBV6-5 and TRBJ1-2; 7 bases align to TRBD1. The sequence came from a woman aged 45 to 65 in good health and CMV-seropositive. Sequencing used PBMCs. CDR3 nucleotides: TGTGCCAGCAGTTACTCAGGGACAGCATTTTATGGCTACACCTTC. Amino acid sequence: CASSYSGTAFYGYTF.